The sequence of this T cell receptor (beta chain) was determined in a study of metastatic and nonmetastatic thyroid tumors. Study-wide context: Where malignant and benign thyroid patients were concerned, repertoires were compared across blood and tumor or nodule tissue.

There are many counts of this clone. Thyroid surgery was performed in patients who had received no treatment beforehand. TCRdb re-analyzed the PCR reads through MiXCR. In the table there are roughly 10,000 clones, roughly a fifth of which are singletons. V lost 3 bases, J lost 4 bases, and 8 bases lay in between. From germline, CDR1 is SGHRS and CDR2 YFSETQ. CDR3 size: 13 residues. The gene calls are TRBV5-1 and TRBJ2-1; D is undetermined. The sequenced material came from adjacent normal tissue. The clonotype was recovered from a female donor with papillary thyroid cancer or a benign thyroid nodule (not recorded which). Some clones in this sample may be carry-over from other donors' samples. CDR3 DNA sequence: TGCGCCAGCAGCTCTACCGCTTACAATGAGCAGTTCTTC. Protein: CASSSTAYNEQFF.